One and the same sample provided the 13 T cell receptor beta chains below, sequenced in a study of blood T cell repertoires in COVID-19. Here immunoSEQ multiplex PCR was the method, and the copy in TCRdb shows in-frame clones only, minus some. The sample includes 100,000 to 150,000 clones, roughly four fifths of them seen just once. Specimen: peripheral blood. These receptors came from a man under 40 with COVID-19, enrolled during active disease.

The chain combines TRBV3-1 (or the pseudogene TRBV3-2) with TRBJ1-3; D is unresolved. The germline V gene encodes CDR1 LGHDT and CDR2 YNNKEL (reference sequence). Trimming shortened V by 0 bases and J by 2 bases, and 8 bases separated the two germline ends. The CDR3 runs 15 residues. The CDR3 spells CASSQEGSAGNTIYF. For the CDR3, the DNA is TGTGCCAGCAGCCAAGAGGGTAGCGCTGGAAACACCATATATTTT.

Of note for this clone: Other DNA sequences of this sample code for an identical CDR3. The CDR3: CASSRQNYGYTF. CDR3 nucleotide sequence: TGTGCCAGCAGTAGACAGAACTATGGCTACACCTTC. The chain couples TRBV28 to TRBJ1-2; possible D gene TRBD1, 5 bases. The CDR3 covers 12 residues. Germline CDR1 reads MDHEN; CDR2 reads SYDVKM. V was shortened by 5 bases and J by 2 bases, with 6 bases between the two germline ends.

The gene calls are TRBV28 and TRBJ2-3; the match to TRBD1 covers 11 bases. CDR3 length: 16 amino acids. Germline CDR1 is MDHEN and CDR2 is SYDVKM. J gave up 4 bases and V 5 bases, and 8 bases lay outside the gene matches. The CDR3, as DNA: TGTGCCAGCAGTCCGCGGACAGGGGGCGAGGCAGATACGCAGTATTTT. Its protein product is CASSPRTGGEADTQYF.

This clone was seen just once. The chain carries TRBV19 and TRBJ2-7; D is unresolved. CDR1 LNHDA and CDR2 SQIVND come from the germline V gene (reference sequence). Trimming pared 1 base from V and 3 bases from J, leaving 10 bases between. The CDR3 consists of 14 residues. In nucleotides, the CDR3 is TGTGCCAGTAGTATAGGTCAGGTCGGCTACGAGCAGTACTTC. This codes for CASSIGQVGYEQYF.

The J gene is TRBJ1-5, the V gene TRBV7-9; TRBD1 is a possible D gene (5 bases). This CDR3 contains 18 residues. Germline values: CDR1 SEHNR, CDR2 FQNEAQ (reference sequence). The V and J ends lost 0 bases and 6 bases respectively, with 21 bases between them. CDR3 region: CASSLAVGLAGRAQPQHF. DNA for the CDR3: TGTGCCAGCAGCTTAGCAGTGGGGTTGGCGGGACGCGCTCAGCCCCAGCATTTT.

J is TRBJ1-1 and V is TRBV27; 7 bases line up with TRBD1. The length of the CDR3 is 14 residues. V was pared by 2 bases and J by 4 bases, with 4 bases of the junction left unmatched. Germline values: CDR1 MNHEY, CDR2 SMNVEV (reference sequence). The CDR3: CASSLLAGGTEAFF. The CDR3 coding sequence is TGTGCCAGCAGTTTACTCGCAGGGGGCACTGAAGCTTTCTTT.

This chain joins TRBV6-6 and TRBJ1-6; 8 nucleotides agree with TRBD1. CDR3 size: 14 residues. Per germline, CDR1 MNHNY and CDR2 SVGAGI (reference sequence). V was clipped by 6 bases and J by 10 bases; unmatched bases: 8. CDR3: CASSPSGGGSPLHF. For the CDR3, the DNA is TGTGCCAGCAGCCCCTCAGGGGGCGGATCACCCCTCCACTTT.

The chain uses TRBV28 and TRBJ2-5; 10 positions agree with TRBD2. The CDR3 length is 15 residues. Germline CDR1 and CDR2: MDHEN and SYDVKM. V was clipped by 6 bases and J by 0 bases; unmatched bases: 4. DNA of the CDR3: TGTGCCAGCAGCCCACTAGCGGGGTACCAAGAGACCCAGTACTTC. Its protein is CASSPLAGYQETQYF.

The chain employs TRBV6-1 and TRBJ2-3; D is possibly TRBD2 (8 bases). Germline values: CDR1 MNHNS, CDR2 SASEGT. The CDR3 sequence is 15 residues long. V lost 2 bases, J lost 4 bases, and 13 bases lay in between. CDR3 region: CASSESGGGADTQYF. As DNA, the CDR3 is TGTGCCAGCAGTGAATCGGGAGGGGGCGCAGATACGCAGTATTTT.

V and J are TRBV13 and TRBJ1-5, with 7 bases lining up with TRBD1. Germline loops: CDR1 PRHDT, CDR2 FYEKMQ (reference sequence). The junction had 6 bases not matched to a gene; V was cut back by 6 bases and J by 1 base. The CDR3 extends over 15 amino acids. DNA of the CDR3: TGTGCCAGCAGTTCCAGGGGGGAGAGCAATCAGCCCCAGCATTTT. This sequence encodes CASSSRGESNQPQHF.

This rearrangement joins TRBV7-2 to TRBJ2-1, with 12 nucleotides matching TRBD2. Germline V gene lookup returns CDR1 SGHTA and CDR2 FQGNSA. Trimming cost V 7 bases and J 6 bases; bases outside gene matches: 10. This CDR3 is 16 amino acids long. The CDR3 spells CASNLAGGPPSNEQFF. CDR3 nucleotide sequence: TGTGCCAGCAACCTAGCGGGGGGGCCCCCTTCCAATGAGCAGTTCTTC.

The CDR3 DNA reads as TGTGCCAGCTCCCAGGCGCTAGCGGGACAAGAGACCCAGTACTTC. Translating gives CASSQALAGQETQYF. The chain employs TRBV6-5 and TRBJ2-5, with 9 bases identical to TRBD2. Germline V gives CDR1 MNHEY, CDR2 SVGAGI. V shed 8 bases, J shed 2 bases, and the junction held 9 bases outside the gene matches. The CDR3 sequence is 15 residues long.

This clone was seen just once. This rearrangement joins TRBV10-3 to TRBJ2-3; 8 bases line up with TRBD2. There are 14 residues in the CDR3. Germline V gene sequence: CDR1 ENHRY, CDR2 SYGVKD. Germline trimming cut 5 bases from V and 6 bases from J; bases unmatched to any gene: 7. The CDR3 here is CAISSGAGEDTQYF. The CDR3 nucleotides are TGTGCCATCAGTTCGGGAGCGGGGGAGGATACGCAGTATTTT.